These T cell receptor beta chains were read from a single sample in a study of blood T cell repertoires in COVID-19. Here immunoSEQ multiplex PCR was the method, and the copy in TCRdb shows in-frame clones only, minus some. The sample shows 350,000 to 450,000 clones, around 87% of them seen only once. The sample consisted of PBMCs or T cells enriched from blood (not recorded which). Receptor source: a man between 40 and 49 years old in a cohort exposed to, infected with or recovered from COVID-19 (not recorded which). The CDR3 runs from the conserved cysteine through the conserved F or W. D genes are given only for firm matches. The size field is filled for only some rows; it gives once, few, many or a size class.

cdr3_aa cdr3_nt clone_size v_call d_call j_call
CASSRLVVSYNEQFF TGTGCCAGCAGCCGACTAGTTGTGTCCTACAATGAGCAGTTCTTC NA TRBV11-2 NA TRBJ2-1
CASSYRGNQPQHF TGTGCCAGCTCTTACAGGGGCAATCAGCCCCAGCATTTT NA TRBV28 NA TRBJ1-5
CASSFGHLYGYTF TGTGCCAGCAGCTTCGGACACCTCTATGGCTACACCTTC NA TRBV28 NA TRBJ1-2
CASSQTGLAGGSTDTQYF TGTGCCAGCAGCCAAACGGGACTAGCGGGGGGATCCACAGATACGCAGTATTTT NA TRBV3-1/TRBV3-2 TRBD2 TRBJ2-3
CASSQRGGRAYEQYF TGTGCCAGCAGCCAACGGGGGGGGCGAGCCTACGAGCAGTACTTC NA TRBV3-1/TRBV3-2 TRBD2 TRBJ2-7
CASSVQTGTGLREQYF TGTGCCAGCAGTGTCCAGACCGGGACAGGGTTGAGAGAGCAGTACTTC NA TRBV2 TRBD1 TRBJ2-7
CASSPTGLGGNTQYF TGTGCCAGCAGCCCAACAGGGCTGGGAGGGAATACGCAGTATTTT NA TRBV25-1 NA TRBJ2-3
CASSPGQVNQPQHF TGTGCCAGCAGCCCGGGACAGGTCAATCAGCCCCAGCATTTT NA TRBV4-2 TRBD1 TRBJ1-5
CAWSVAGAGTQYF TGTGCCTGGAGTGTAGCGGGTGCTGGTACCCAGTACTTC NA TRBV30 NA TRBJ2-5
CASSHSMVGGEQYF TGTGCCAGCAGCCACAGTATGGTCGGCGGGGAGCAGTACTTC once TRBV3-1/TRBV3-2 NA TRBJ2-7
CASSQDPRLADYNEQFF TGCGCCAGCAGCCAAGATCCGCGACTAGCGGATTACAATGAGCAGTTCTTC NA TRBV4-1 TRBD2 TRBJ2-1
CASSQIVSDTQYF TGTGCCAGCAGCCAAATAGTCTCAGATACGCAGTATTTT once TRBV5-4 NA TRBJ2-3
CAGQGSGNTIYF TGTGCCGGACAGGGCTCTGGAAACACCATATATTTT NA TRBV6-5 TRBD1 TRBJ1-3
CASSPQATGSGNQPQHF TGTGCCAGCAGCCCCCAAGCAACAGGGTCGGGCAATCAGCCCCAGCATTTT once TRBV11-2 NA TRBJ1-5
CASTRGMETQYF TGTGCCAGCACCCGGGGGATGGAGACCCAGTACTTC NA TRBV2 NA TRBJ2-5
CASRLAGYNEQFF TGTGCCAGTAGGCTAGCGGGGTACAATGAGCAGTTCTTC NA TRBV19 TRBD2 TRBJ2-1
CASSAIYSNQPQHF TGTGCCAGCAGTGCCATCTATAGCAATCAGCCCCAGCATTTT NA TRBV6-4 NA TRBJ1-5
CASSTGTGADTQYF TGTGCCAGCAGTACGGGGACAGGGGCAGATACGCAGTATTTT NA TRBV6-5 TRBD1 TRBJ2-3
CASGNRAGNTIYF TGTGCCAGTGGTAACAGGGCTGGAAACACCATATATTTT NA TRBV7-9 NA TRBJ1-3
CASSPWAGLGNYNEQFF TGTGCCAGCTCACCTTGGGCGGGACTGGGGAACTACAATGAGCAGTTCTTC NA TRBV18 NA TRBJ2-1
CASSQDLRGSPYNEQFF TGTGCCAGCAGCCAAGATCTGAGAGGGAGTCCCTACAATGAGCAGTTCTTC NA TRBV3-1/TRBV3-2 NA TRBJ2-1
CASSFAPGGGELFF TGTGCCAGCAGCTTTGCTCCCGGGGGCGGGGAGCTGTTTTTT few TRBV11-2 NA TRBJ2-2
CAWSVGGLSRNQPQHF TGTGCCTGGAGTGTAGGGGGCCTATCTCGCAATCAGCCCCAGCATTTT NA TRBV30 TRBD1 TRBJ1-5
CASSLFASGGNEQFF TGTGCCAGCAGCTTATTCGCTAGCGGGGGAAATGAGCAGTTCTTC NA TRBV7-8 TRBD2 TRBJ2-1
CASSVTSSGNTIYF TGTGCCAGCAGCGTAACTAGCTCTGGAAACACCATATATTTT NA TRBV11-2 NA TRBJ1-3
CSVTELFRTEAFF TGCAGCGTGACAGAACTTTTTCGTACTGAAGCTTTCTTT many TRBV29-1 NA TRBJ1-1
CASSPWTGVDQPQHF TGTGCCAGCTCACCTTGGACAGGGGTCGATCAGCCCCAGCATTTT NA TRBV18 TRBD1 TRBJ1-5
CASRKEGAREQYF TGCGCCAGCAGGAAAGAGGGGGCAAGGGAGCAGTACTTC NA TRBV5-1 TRBD1 TRBJ2-7
CASSVDVGAGASYTF TGTGCCAGCAGCGTAGATGTGGGGGCCGGGGCAAGCTACACCTTC NA TRBV9 NA TRBJ1-2
CASRAGTGSSYNEQFF TGTGCCAGCAGGGCTGGGACAGGTAGCTCCTACAATGAGCAGTTCTTC NA TRBV2 TRBD1 TRBJ2-1
CASRKLAGDYEQYF TGCGCCAGCAGAAAACTAGCGGGAGATTACGAGCAGTACTTC NA TRBV10-2 TRBD2 TRBJ2-7
CASRERGRGYGYTF TGTGCCAGCAGGGAGAGGGGAAGGGGGTATGGCTACACCTTC NA TRBV27 NA TRBJ1-2